Sequencing of this T cell receptor (beta chain) was carried out in a study of T cell responses to AZD1222 COVID-19 vaccine. General study results and limits: No day 14 peak samples; only post-peak repertoires were characterized. The donor group comprised mostly white British people and more females; the analysis possibly underestimated clonal diversity. Close to half of all spike-specific TCRs reportedly target regions of the variants that are unmutated.

About this clone: Its specificity is unknown.

Measured with immunoSEQ multiplex PCR; TCRdb has only the in-frame clones, and not every one. The top ten hold 4.5% to 6% of the sample, which has around 120,000 clones, more than 85% seen once. The CDR3 runs 12 residues. From germline, CDR1 is GTSNPN and CDR2 SVGIG (reference sequence). V was pared by 2 bases and J by 8 bases, with 12 bases between. Second-dose intervals of approximately 4 or approximately 12 weeks were pooled. Source: peripheral blood, taken 28 days after the second AZD1222 dose. The genes are TRBV30 and TRBJ1-2, with D unclear. This clonotype was sampled from an adult who received the AZD1222 COVID-19 vaccine. CDR3 amino acids: CAWSSAPYGYTF. In DNA, the CDR3 is TGTGCCTGGAGTTCAGCCCCTTACGGCTACACCTTC. Complete variable domain (other parts from reference TRBV30 and TRBJ1-2): SQTIHQWPATLVQPVGSPLSLECTVEGTSNPNLYWYRQAAGRGLQLLFYSVGIGQISSEVPQNLSASRPQDRQFILSSKKLLLSDSGFYLCAWSSAPYGYTFGSGTRLTVV.